The rows below give T cell receptor beta chains drawn from one sample of a study of spatial heterogeneity in lung cancer. TCRdb redid the calling of the 5' RACE reads with MiXCR, one entry per CDR3 protein. The sample carries 40,000 to 45,000 distinct CDR3 sequences, roughly 15% recorded once. Material: PBMCs, obtained at surgery. The receptors stem from a male donor with early-stage non-small cell lung cancer. CDR3s leave out the opening cysteine and the closing phenylalanine or tryptophan. Some rows have no size entry. The others give once, few or many, or a class for an expanded clone.

clone size | J gene | V gene | CDR3 protein
. | TRBJ1-6 | TRBV4-2 | ASSQEVAGRNNSPLH
. | TRBJ2-7 | TRBV11-1 | ASSSPSASGSYEQY
. | TRBJ2-3 | TRBV20-1 | SARDTRSTDTQY
many | TRBJ2-1 | TRBV5-1 | ASSGRSYGGLNYNEQF
. | TRBJ2-3 | TRBV20-1 | SARDVSGRAGTDTQY
. | TRBJ1-3 | TRBV7-8 | ASSNSRGPSGNTIY
. | TRBJ2-7 | TRBV20-1 | SAWTSGNSYEQY
few | TRBJ2-7 | TRBV6-5 | ASSYSPGRSPYEQY
. | TRBJ2-3 | TRBV7-6 | ASSLAGGRTDTQY
few | TRBJ2-5 | TRBV7-2 | ASSFMEGGQETQY
medium-sized | TRBJ2-3 | TRBV29-1 | SVGRSGSPDTQY
few | TRBJ2-1 | TRBV7-3 | ASSFRGGQWLF
. | TRBJ1-2 | TRBV2 | ASSEAGDYGYT
few | TRBJ1-6 | TRBV2 | ASREGRGRGPLH
. | TRBJ2-5 | TRBV20-1 | SAIRDNQETQY
. | TRBJ1-1 | TRBV29-1 | SAGQETRTEAF
. | TRBJ2-3 | TRBV4-1 | ASSQEDRGLTDTQY
many | TRBJ2-7 | TRBV12-3/TRBV12-4 | ASSPTGGAYEQY
many | TRBJ1-3 | TRBV9 | ASSEFSGNTIY
many | TRBJ2-2 | TRBV5-5 | ASGGLAANTGELF
many | TRBJ2-7 | TRBV27 | ASSSLAGGPYEQY
. | TRBJ1-1 | TRBV7-7 | ASSRIGGEVNTEAF
few | TRBJ2-3 | TRBV7-2 | ASGRFQRGGLADTQY
few | TRBJ2-3 | TRBV19 | ASSNPLTDTQY
few | TRBJ2-1 | TRBV4-3 | ASSQVSPESVGNEQF
. | TRBJ2-6 | TRBV6-2/TRBV6-3 | ASNAVHTGANVLT
. | TRBJ1-2 | TRBV3-1 | ASSQEGRRYGYT
many | TRBJ1-2 | TRBV6-1 | ASREFTVNNPYGYT
. | TRBJ2-2 | TRBV19 | ASSIRRTAVDGELF
few | TRBJ2-7 | TRBV28 | ASSFSGGDISLGEY
once | TRBJ1-1 | TRBV18 | ASSPQGQGITEAF
. | TRBJ2-6 | TRBV10-3 | AIGRGSGANVLT
few | TRBJ1-5 | TRBV4-1 | ASSQEMTGLNQPQH
few | TRBJ2-1 | TRBV10-3 | AIREENEQF
few | TRBJ2-1 | TRBV24-1 | ATSETGIDEQF
few | TRBJ2-5 | TRBV6-5 | ASSSSPDGTQY
. | TRBJ2-7 | TRBV7-6 | ASSRTSGRTYEQY
few | TRBJ1-1 | TRBV11-2 | ASSLGQGASDAF
. | TRBJ1-5 | TRBV19 | ASSIAGHLSNLPQH
once | TRBJ2-5 | TRBV5-5 | ASSATSGAETQY
few | TRBJ2-7 | TRBV29-1 | SVEGPDSGDEQY
. | TRBJ2-2 | TRBV7-9 | ASSLPPGHANTGELF
. | TRBJ2-5 | TRBV6-6 | ASSYSRDRRQETQY
few | TRBJ2-2 | TRBV7-9 | ASSFDSPGELF